Detailed here is one TCR beta chain. The antigen remains undetermined. Measured with immunoSEQ multiplex PCR; TCRdb has only the in-frame clones, and not every one. The sample has 55,000 to 65,000 clones, 85% seen once. The data derive from a study of T cell responses to AZD1222 COVID-19 vaccine. The overall study: Pooling was applied to second doses at about 4 or about 12 weeks. Study outcomes and limitations: None of the repertoires were sampled until the peak T cell response had passed. Among vaccine-associated CD4 TCRs, coverage spanned spike, with dominance at 160-218 and 743-854. When two AZD1222 doses had been given, Spike-specific TCR breadth and depth rose.

The CDR3 covers 16 residues. With V trimmed by 2 bases and J by 1 base, 8 bases remained unmatched. Per the germline V gene, CDR1 is SGHRS and CDR2 is YFSETQ. The chain carries TRBV5-1 and TRBJ1-1, with TRBD1 identical over 7 bases. The clonotype was recovered from an adult in good health. The specimen comprised peripheral blood, sampled on day 0 of AZD1222 vaccination. CDR3 nucleotide sequence: TGCGCCAGCAGCTTCAGGGGGACGGGATGGAACACTGAAGCTTTCTTT. Residues: CASSFRGTGWNTEAFF.